The 32 T cell receptor beta chains below come from one sample, sequenced in a study of T cells in Graves' hyperthyroidism and ophthalmopathy. TCR beta CDR3 region amplification was performed from RNA transcripts. A first-round RT-PCR of the TCR CDR3 used the HTBI primer set. TCRdb re-called the multiplex PCR reads with MiXCR, one entry per CDR3 protein. There are approximately 560,000 distinct CDR3 sequences in the sample; around 46% occur only once, and about 7.9% lies in the top ten. The material sequenced was peripheral blood or thyroid tissue (not recorded which). These receptors originate from a woman under 30 with Graves' hyperthyroidism.

The V call is TRBV5-6, the J call TRBJ1-5, with D unresolved. The CDR3 is made up of 15 amino acids. V was clipped by 3 bases and J by 2 bases, with 12 bases between them. CDR1 is SGHDT, CDR2 YYEEEE, per germline. CDR3 sequence reads: CASSYVWGGNQPQHF. CDR3 nucleotides: TGTGCCAGCAGCTACGTTTGGGGTGGCAATCAGCCCCAGCATTTT.

V gene TRBV4-2 combines with J gene TRBJ2-3; TRBD2 is a possible D gene (5 bases). The CDR3 runs 14 residues. The germline gives CDR1 LGHNA, CDR2 YNFKEQ. V lost 7 bases and J 11 bases, leaving 22 bases between the germline ends. This CDR3 is CASTPDYLSWGQYF. For the CDR3, the DNA is TGTGCCAGCACCCCCGACTACCTGAGCTGGGGGCAGTATTTT.

This rearrangement joins TRBV2 to TRBJ2-7; TRBD2 agrees at 10 bases. The length of the CDR3 is 15 residues. Germline CDR1 reads SNHLY; CDR2 reads FYNNEI. V lost 0 bases to trimming and J lost 3 bases; unmatched junction nucleotides: 2. CDR3 in amino acids: CASSEATSGIYEQYF. Written as DNA, the CDR3 is TGTGCCAGCAGTGAAGCTACTAGCGGGATCTACGAGCAGTACTTC. Complete variable domain (other parts from reference TRBV2 and TRBJ2-7): EPEVTQTPSHQVTQMGQEVILRCVPISNHLYFYWYRQILGQKVEFLVSFYNNEISEKSEIFDDQFSVERPDGSNFTLKIRSTKLEDSAMYFCASSEATSGIYEQYFGPGTRLTVT.

This clonotype has ten or more counts. The V gene is TRBV7-7, the J gene TRBJ2-5, with 11 bases lining up with TRBD2. The CDR3 is 15 amino acids. After removal of 5 bases from V and 2 bases from J, the junction contained 4 bases not matched to a gene. Germline V gene lookup returns CDR1 SSHAT and CDR2 FNYEAQ (reference sequence). CDR3 bases: TGTGCCAGCAGCATCGGGACTAGCGGACAAGAGACCCAGTACTTC. The encoded protein is CASSIGTSGQETQYF.

The sample holds many counts of this clonotype. V usage is TRBV2 and J usage is TRBJ1-2; weak D call: TRBD1 (5 bases). Trimming stripped 2 bases from V and 8 bases from J, with 6 bases between. The germline gives CDR1 SNHLY, CDR2 FYNNEI. This CDR3 region has 11 residues. The CDR3 DNA reads TGTGCCAGCAGTGAACGGGGCGGCTACACCTTC. This encodes CASSERGGYTF.

The chain has TRBV20-1 and TRBJ2-5, with D possibly being TRBD1 or TRBD2 (5 bases each). There are 14 residues in the CDR3. Per germline, CDR1 DFQATT and CDR2 SNEGSKA (reference sequence). V shed 6 bases and J shed 9 bases, with 23 bases lying between them. The CDR3 nucleotides read TGCAGTGCCTCCGCCGGGGCCGCTAGTACAGCCCAGTACTTC. This encodes CSASAGAASTAQYF.

This clonotype was detected ten times or more. This chain links TRBV2 with TRBJ1-5; D is ambiguous. V was cut by 7 bases and J by 5 bases, with 15 bases left in between. The germline V gene has CDR1 SNHLY and CDR2 FYNNEI. This CDR3 is built from 14 residues. Written as DNA, the CDR3 is TGTGCCAGCAACCCGGGAGCTAGGGATCAGCCCCAGCATTTT. This gives the protein CASNPGARDQPQHF.

This clonotype was found a few times. The V gene is TRBV6-6, the J gene TRBJ1-2; unclear D gene. The V end lost 0 bases, the J end lost 6 bases, and 11 bases lay between the germline ends. The CDR3 runs 14 residues. From germline, CDR1 is MNHNY and CDR2 SVGAGI (reference sequence). The CDR3 here is CASSYSSMRDGYTF. CDR3 DNA: TGTGCCAGCAGTTACTCGAGTATGAGGGATGGCTACACCTTC.

This clonotype was seen repeatedly, ten times or more. V is TRBV2 and J is TRBJ1-2; possibly TRBD1 for D (5 bases). Per germline, CDR1 SNHLY and CDR2 FYNNEI. V dropped 8 bases and J dropped 7 bases, with 20 bases sitting between them. The CDR3 is 14 residues long. The CDR3 DNA is TGTGCCAGCCTTGGGACCAGGGAGACCCGTGGCTACACCTTC. It yields the protein CASLGTRETRGYTF.

V and J are TRBV24-1 and TRBJ2-7; TRBD2 is a possible D gene (7 bases). V was trimmed by 4 bases and J by 1 base, leaving 10 bases between them. The germline V gene encodes CDR1 KGHDR and CDR2 SFDVKD. The CDR3 runs 14 residues. CDR3: CATSESGTSYEQYF. CDR3 bases: TGTGCCACCAGTGAAAGCGGGACATCCTACGAGCAGTACTTC.

This clonotype was recorded many times. The chain employs TRBV2 and TRBJ2-5, with 8 bases matching TRBD1. The CDR3 is 12 residues long. CDR1 SNHLY and CDR2 FYNNEI come from the germline V gene. Trimming cost V 9 bases and J 13 bases; bases outside gene matches: 13. DNA of the CDR3: TGTGCCAGTAAGGACAGGGTGAAGATCGGGTACTTC. Translating it yields CASKDRVKIGYF.

The chain is built from TRBV20-1 and TRBJ2-7; the D is unclear. The germline CDR1 and CDR2 sequences are DFQATT and SNEGSKA (reference sequence). With 1 base removed from V and 0 bases from J, the gap between germline ends came to 7 bases. The CDR3 has 13 amino acids. The CDR3 sequence: CSARVGLSYEQYF. The CDR3 DNA sequence: TGCAGTGCTAGAGTCGGCCTCTCCTACGAGCAGTACTTC.

V gene TRBV12-3 or TRBV12-4 combines with J gene TRBJ2-7; TRBD1 agrees at 8 bases. The trim removed 6 bases at V and 4 bases at J, leaving 11 bases unmatched. The CDR3 consists of 15 residues. The CDR3 sequence is CASSEMTGAFYEQYF. The CDR3 coding sequence is TGTGCCAGCAGCGAAATGACAGGGGCTTTTTACGAGCAGTACTTC.

This sequence joins TRBV4-2 and TRBJ2-7; D unresolved. CDR3 length: 14 residues. Germline loops: CDR1 LGHNA, CDR2 YNFKEQ. Trimming pared 0 bases from V and 6 bases from J, leaving 12 bases between. Here the CDR3 DNA reads TGTGCCAGCAGCCAAGATCTGGGGATCTCCGAGCAGTACTTC. Translation gives CASSQDLGISEQYF.

The table lists this clonotype with many counts. This chain joins TRBV29-1 and TRBJ2-7, with 11 bases lining up with TRBD2. V trimming: 7 bases; J trimming: 4 bases; junction bases outside the gene matches: 3. Looked up from germline, CDR1 is SQVTM and CDR2 is ANQGSEA. The CDR3 runs 12 residues. The CDR3 region is CSARTSGYEQYF. CDR3 DNA sequence: TGCAGCGCCAGGACTAGCGGGTACGAGCAGTACTTC.

This clonotype occurred many times. The genes are TRBV4-3 and TRBJ1-4; TRBD1 is a possible D gene (5 bases). CDR3 length equals 13 residues. Germline V gene lookup returns CDR1 LGHNA and CDR2 YSLEER. Trimming took 3 bases from V and 8 from J, leaving 10 bases between them. CDR3 DNA: TGCGCCAGCAGCCAGGGGACTTGGGAAAAACTGTTTTTT. It encodes CASSQGTWEKLFF.

The gene calls are TRBV24-1 and TRBJ2-7; D is unclear. The CDR3 spans 12 residues. V was cut by 12 bases and J by 4 bases, with 15 bases left in between. Germline CDR1 reads KGHDR; CDR2 reads SFDVKD. The CDR3 nucleotides are TGTGCCGTGGTCGCGAACACTTACGAGCAGTACTTC. Translation: CAVVANTYEQYF.

This clonotype was recorded at least ten times. This sequence joins TRBV5-4 and TRBJ2-7, with a weak D call TRBD1 (6 bases). CDR1 and CDR2 (germline): SGHNT, YYREEE (reference sequence). V lost 0 bases and J lost 1, with 14 bases in between. This CDR3 has 16 amino acids. CDR3 in DNA: TGTGCCAGCAGCTTGGTAGGACAGTTTAATTCCTACGAGCAGTACTTC. Translating gives CASSLVGQFNSYEQYF.

This clonotype was counted a single time. This chain connects TRBV20-1 to TRBJ1-2; D uncertain. V was clipped by 3 bases and J by 4 bases, with 9 bases between them. The CDR3 is made up of 12 amino acids. The germline CDR1 and CDR2 sequences are DFQATT and SNEGSKA (reference sequence). The CDR3 reads CSASGFGYGYTF. As DNA, the CDR3 is TGCAGTGCTAGTGGTTTTGGCTATGGCTACACCTTC.

The chain employs TRBV2 and TRBJ1-1; tentatively, D is TRBD1 (6 bases). The germline CDR1 and CDR2 sequences are SNHLY and FYNNEI. The CDR3 loop spans 15 amino acids. The ends were cut back, 9 bases at V and 3 bases at J, with 20 bases in the middle. This CDR3 is CASTFLEGEDTEAFF. The CDR3 DNA sequence: TGTGCCAGTACCTTTTTAGAGGGGGAGGACACTGAAGCTTTCTTT.

This clonotype was observed a few times. The J gene is TRBJ1-3, the V gene TRBV7-9, with D perhaps TRBD1 (5 bases). Germline values: CDR1 SEHNR, CDR2 FQNEAQ (reference sequence). With 1 base removed from V and 4 bases from J, the gap between germline ends came to 14 bases. CDR3 length equals 16 residues. CDR3 region: CASSLDYRFEGNTIYF. CDR3 in DNA: TGTGCCAGCAGCTTAGATTACAGGTTTGAAGGAAACACCATATATTTT.

There are a few counts of this clonotype. The rearrangement uses TRBV25-1 and TRBJ1-5; weak D call: TRBD1 (5 bases). V gave up 5 bases and J gave up 13 bases, with 21 bases separating them. The CDR3 has 14 amino acids. Germline values: CDR1 MGHDK, CDR2 SYGVNS. The CDR3: CASSSPRQSWKQHF. The CDR3 bases are TGTGCCAGCAGTTCCCCCCGACAGTCTTGGAAGCAGCATTTT.

This clonotype has a handful of counts. The chain links TRBV12-3 or TRBV12-4 to TRBJ1-1; no firm D call. V lost 1 base, J lost 5 bases, and 11 bases lay in between. The CDR3 sequence is 14 residues long. For the CDR3, the DNA is TGTGCCAGCAGTTTAGGGTGGGATCGGACTGAAGCTTTCTTT. It is translated as CASSLGWDRTEAFF.

This clonotype was detected many times. The chain uses TRBV7-9 and TRBJ2-7; TRBD2 matches 7 bases. The V gene's germline CDR1 is SEHNR and CDR2 FQNEAQ (reference sequence). Losses at the gene ends were 4 bases for V and 0 bases for J; bases not matched to a gene: 6. CDR3 length: 15 amino acids. The CDR3 here is CASSSPSGPSYEQYF. The DNA for the CDR3 is TGTGCCAGCAGCTCACCTAGCGGACCCTCCTACGAGCAGTACTTC.

Comment on this clonotype: One end of the junction does not line up with germline, which may come from a read error. The gene calls are TRBV10-1 and TRBJ2-2; 7 bases align to TRBD2. Germline values: CDR1 WNHNN, CDR2 SYGVQD (reference sequence). The CDR3 has 13 residues. CDR3 in DNA: TGTGCCAGCAGTGAGTGGACTAGCGGGGAGCTGTTTTTT. Encoded protein: CASSEWTSGELFF.

This clonotype was recorded at least ten times. The CDR3 region has the DNA TGTGCCAGCAGCCCACGAGTTGGGAACACTGAAGCTTTCTTT. Its translation is CASSPRVGNTEAFF. The chain couples TRBV7-2 to TRBJ1-1, with D unclear. The germline V gene encodes CDR1 SGHTA and CDR2 FQGNSA. Trimming took off 5 bases at V and 1 base at J, with 11 bases between the two ends. The CDR3 sequence is 14 residues long.

This clonotype was counted a few times. The chain couples TRBV5-1 to TRBJ2-5, with D possibly being TRBD2 (6 bases). There are 14 residues in the CDR3. Germline CDR1 SGHRS, CDR2 YFSETQ. V was pared by 0 bases and J by 4 bases, with 10 bases between. CDR3 sequence reads: CASSLVPGGETQYF. CDR3 in DNA: TGCGCCAGCAGCTTGGTTCCCGGGGGAGAGACCCAGTACTTC. Full variable domain (rest looked up from reference TRBV5-1 and TRBJ2-5): KAGVTQTPRYLIKTRGQQVTLSCSPISGHRSVSWYQQTPGQGLQFLFEYFSETQRNKGNFPGRFSGRQFSNSRSEMNVSTLELGDSALYLCASSLVPGGETQYFGPGTRLLVL.

The rearrangement joins TRBV19 to TRBJ1-1, with D uncertain. The length of the CDR3 is 14 residues. Trimming removed 7 bases at V and 4 bases at J, with 16 bases between. Per germline, CDR1 LNHDA and CDR2 SQIVND (reference sequence). The CDR3 region has the DNA TGTGCCAGTACCATTTACGGGGTGCGCACTGAAGCTTTCTTT. The encoded protein is CASTIYGVRTEAFF.

The chain is built from TRBV20-1 and TRBJ1-2, with TRBD1 as a possible D gene (5 bases). Trimming removed 5 bases at V and 2 bases at J, with 15 bases between. Germline V gene data show CDR1 as DFQATT and CDR2 as SNEGSKA (reference sequence). This CDR3 is built from 14 residues. DNA for the CDR3: TGCAGTGCTCTGACGGACACGTCCAACTATGGCTACACCTTC. It translates to CSALTDTSNYGYTF.

In this sample, this clonotype turned up a few times. The chain is built from TRBV2 and TRBJ2-5; 7 bases align to TRBD1. The J call may be mistaken, given a closer DNA end match to TRBJ2-4. The CDR3 sequence is 17 residues long. Germline V CDR1 and CDR2: SNHLY, FYNNEI. The CDR3, as DNA: TGTGCCAGCAGTGCAAACAGGGGTCGGGTAGCCAAAAACATTCAGTACTTC. Protein product: CASSANRGRVAKNIQYF.

Many counts were recorded for this clonotype. The rearrangement joins TRBV6-5 to TRBJ1-4, with D unresolved. Germline CDR1 is MNHEY and CDR2 is SVGAGI. This CDR3 has 15 amino acids. Trimming shortened V by 4 bases and J by 0 bases, and 9 bases separated the two germline ends. In DNA, the CDR3 is TGTGCCAGCAGTTCGGACGTTTCAACTAATGAAAAACTGTTTTTT. It yields the protein CASSSDVSTNEKLFF.

This clonotype was recorded many times. The rearrangement joins TRBV24-1 to TRBJ1-4, with no clear D. Trimming left V 8 bases short and J 4 bases short, with 10 bases between. The germline CDR1 and CDR2 sequences are KGHDR and SFDVKD. This CDR3 is built from 13 residues. CDR3 loop: CATKDADNEKLFF. DNA for the CDR3: TGTGCCACCAAGGACGCGGATAATGAAAAACTGTTTTTT.